A single sample is the source of the 31 T cell receptor beta chains below, sequenced in a study of control samples from healthy donors and cancer patients. Repertoires were generated with immunoSEQ multiplex PCR, while TCRdb's copy carries only in-frame clones and drops some. This table holds approximately 100,000 clones, approximately 90% found once. The material sequenced was blood. All receptors derive from a man aged 25-45 years in good health.

The genes are TRBV5-4 and TRBJ2-1; D not certain. CDR1 is SGHNT and CDR2 is YYREEE in the germline V gene (reference sequence). This CDR3 spans 15 amino acids. V lost 2 bases, J lost 1 base, and 10 bases lay in between. The CDR3 bases are TGTGCCAGCAGCTTTAGTGGTTTTTCCTACAATGAGCAGTTCTTC. This codes for CASSFSGFSYNEQFF.

The gene calls are TRBV5-3 and TRBJ2-2, with TRBD2 identical over 7 bases. Being an ORF, TRBV5-3 has a function that is uncertain. The CDR3 runs to 13 residues. Germline trimming cut 4 bases from V and 5 bases from J; bases unmatched to any gene: 2. The CDR3 reads CARSPRGTGELFF. The CDR3 DNA follows: TGTGCCAGAAGCCCGCGGGGGACCGGGGAGCTGTTTTTT.

The chain uses TRBV5-1 and TRBJ2-5; D uncertain. V dropped 0 bases and J dropped 4 bases, with 16 bases sitting between them. Germline loops: CDR1 SGHRS, CDR2 YFSETQ. This CDR3 has 16 residues. In nucleotides, the CDR3 is TGCGCCAGCAGCTTGGAGGGTCGAGAGACCATAGAGACCCAGTACTTC. It translates to CASSLEGRETIETQYF.

The V and J genes are TRBV29-1 and TRBJ1-2; TRBD1 agrees at 7 bases. There are 12 residues in the CDR3. Trimming removed 3 bases from V and 7 bases from J; junction bases left unmatched: 5. Germline V CDR1 and CDR2: SQVTM, ANQGSEA. The CDR3 protein is CSVELYRGGYTF. The CDR3 DNA follows: TGCAGCGTTGAGTTGTACAGGGGTGGCTACACCTTC. The full variable domain, its missing parts supplied by reference TRBV29-1 and TRBJ1-2, is SAVISQKPSRDICQRGTSLTIQCQVDSQVTMMFWYRQQPGQSLTLIATANQGSEATYESGFVIDKFPISRPNLTFSTLTVSNMSPEDSSIYLCSVELYRGGYTFGSGTRLTVV.

This clone was seen only once. The chain employs TRBV5-1 and TRBJ1-6; 9 bases fit TRBD1. J gave up 10 bases and V 4 bases, and 12 bases lay outside the gene matches. This CDR3 has 16 residues. Germline CDR1 and CDR2: SGHRS and YFSETQ. The CDR3 region is CASSLLQGAAKSPLHF. For the CDR3, the DNA is TGCGCCAGCAGCCTGTTACAGGGGGCGGCGAAATCACCCCTCCACTTT.

This chain connects TRBV4-3 to TRBJ2-1; the match to TRBD1 covers 9 bases. There are 18 residues in the CDR3. V lost 3 bases and J lost 3; bases outside the gene matches: 12. From germline, CDR1 is LGHNA and CDR2 YSLEER. In DNA, the CDR3 is TGCGCCAGCAGCCACGATAGTCCGGGACAGGGCCTCTACAATGAGCAGTTCTTC. Amino acids: CASSHDSPGQGLYNEQFF.

V is TRBV6-2 or TRBV6-3 and J is TRBJ2-1, with D possibly TRBD2 on 5 matching bases. CDR1 is MNHEY, CDR2 SVGEGT, per germline. The CDR3 length is 15 residues. With 2 bases removed from V and 7 bases from J, the gap between germline ends came to 15 bases. The CDR3 loop is CASSYDYYGWNEQFF. The CDR3, as DNA: TGTGCCAGCAGTTACGACTACTACGGTTGGAATGAGCAGTTCTTC.

The chain combines TRBV18 with TRBJ2-4; tentatively, D is TRBD1 (7 bases). The CDR3 extends over 16 amino acids. CDR1 is KGHSH, CDR2 LQKENI, per germline. Deletions cut 6 bases from V and 10 bases from J, with 25 bases between. This chain's CDR3 is CASSPTAEGAKGIQYF. CDR3 nucleotides: TGTGCCAGCTCCCCAACGGCGGAGGGGGCTAAGGGGATTCAGTACTTC.

The V and J genes are TRBV25-1 and TRBJ1-2; 9 nucleotides agree with TRBD1. Trimming removed 6 bases from V and 5 bases from J; junction bases left unmatched: 7. The CDR3 is 14 amino acids. The V gene's germline CDR1 is MGHDK and CDR2 SYGVNS. CDR3 loop: CASSDYRGLYGYTF. DNA of the CDR3: TGTGCCAGCAGCGATTACAGGGGGCTTTATGGCTACACCTTC.

This chain links TRBV5-4 with TRBJ1-3; D is unclear. The length of the CDR3 is 14 residues. The ends were cut back, 4 bases at V and 0 bases at J, with 8 bases in the middle. Germline V gene lookup returns CDR1 SGHNT and CDR2 YYREEE (reference sequence). The CDR3 DNA reads as TGTGCCAGCAGCCCACAGAGCTCTGGAAACACCATATATTTT. Protein sequence: CASSPQSSGNTIYF.

This clone was seen a single time. CDR3: CAAWDSGSPLHF. DNA for the CDR3: TGTGCCGCGTGGGACTCAGGATCACCCCTCCACTTT. The chain has TRBV10-3 and TRBJ1-6, with D possibly matching TRBD1 (5 bases). V lost 11 bases and J lost 10, with 15 bases in between. CDR1 and CDR2 from the germline V gene are ENHRY and SYGVKD. The CDR3 totals 12 residues.

This clone was detected once. This sequence joins TRBV6-2 or TRBV6-3 and TRBJ2-7, with a possible D match to TRBD1 (6 bases). Per germline, CDR1 MNHEY and CDR2 SVGEGT. The CDR3 consists of 12 residues. Trimming left V 5 bases short and J 4 bases short, with 9 bases between. Here the CDR3 reads CASSPGQYEQYF. The CDR3 nucleotides read TGTGCCAGCAGTCCAGGACAGTACGAGCAGTACTTC.

The CDR3 loop is CASSIQGVASNQPQHF. Written as DNA, the CDR3 is TGTGCCAGTAGTATACAGGGGGTTGCTAGCAATCAGCCCCAGCATTTT. This rearrangement joins TRBV19 to TRBJ1-5; 7 positions match TRBD1. CDR1 is LNHDA, CDR2 SQIVND, per germline (reference sequence). This CDR3 spans 16 amino acids. V shed 2 bases, J shed 0 bases, and the junction held 4 bases outside the gene matches.

In DNA, the CDR3 is TGTGCCAGCAGGACAGGGACTTCCCGGACAGCTTTCTTT. It codes for CASRTGTSRTAFF. The rearrangement joins TRBV6-5 to TRBJ1-1, with 7 bases matching TRBD1. Per germline, CDR1 MNHEY and CDR2 SVGAGI. With 6 bases clipped from V and 10 bases from J, the junction kept 11 bases outside the gene matches. The length of the CDR3 is 13 residues.

The chain is built from TRBV6-6 and TRBJ1-2; 8 nucleotides agree with TRBD1. J gave up 5 bases and V 5 bases, and 13 bases lay outside the gene matches. The CDR3 length is 16 residues. Germline CDR1 and CDR2: MNHNY and SVGAGI (reference sequence). CDR3 amino acids: CASSPSSTGEVYGYTF. Here the CDR3 DNA reads TGTGCCAGCAGTCCCTCCTCGACAGGGGAAGTTTATGGCTACACCTTC.

The rearrangement links TRBV30 to TRBJ2-3; 8 nucleotides line up with TRBD2. The germline V gene encodes CDR1 GTSNPN and CDR2 SVGIG (reference sequence). The CDR3 consists of 15 residues. Losses at the gene ends were 2 bases for V and 5 bases for J; bases not matched to a gene: 9. CDR3: CAWSPLAGTKDTQYF. CDR3 DNA sequence: TGTGCCTGGAGTCCCTTAGCGGGAACGAAAGATACGCAGTATTTT.

The rearrangement joins TRBV2 to TRBJ1-1, with no clear D. From germline, CDR1 is SNHLY and CDR2 FYNNEI. The CDR3 has 13 amino acids. V lost 6 bases and J 0 bases, leaving 8 bases between the germline ends. The CDR3 DNA is TGTGCCAGCAGGATTGACATGAACACTGAAGCTTTCTTT. It translates to CASRIDMNTEAFF.

This rearrangement joins TRBV6-5 to TRBJ2-2, with 7 bases lining up with TRBD1. Germline V gene sequence: CDR1 MNHEY, CDR2 SVGAGI. The CDR3 totals 15 residues. V was clipped by 4 bases and J by 7 bases; unmatched bases: 9. The CDR3 loop reads CASSLTGQSFGELFF. In DNA form, the CDR3 reads TGTGCCAGCAGTTTAACGGGACAGAGTTTCGGGGAGCTGTTTTTT.

This rearrangement joins TRBV12-3 or TRBV12-4 to TRBJ2-3, with D unclear. This CDR3 has 11 amino acids. Trimming shortened V by 4 bases and J by 2 bases, and 1 base separated the two germline ends. The CDR3 here is CASSSTDTQYF. In DNA form, the CDR3 reads TGTGCCAGCAGTTCCACAGATACGCAGTATTTT.

This chain links TRBV24-1 with TRBJ2-5; 9 bases are shared with TRBD1. V was pared by 3 bases and J by 9 bases, with 13 bases of the junction left unmatched. The CDR3 length is 16 residues. CDR1 and CDR2 (germline): KGHDR, SFDVKD. The CDR3 is CATSDQGQGGLGAQYF. CDR3 bases: TGTGCCACCAGTGATCAGGGACAGGGTGGACTGGGGGCCCAGTACTTC.

The rearrangement links TRBV27 to TRBJ1-2; possible D gene TRBD1, 5 bases. Looked up from germline, CDR1 is MNHEY and CDR2 is SMNVEV (reference sequence). CDR3 length: 15 amino acids. V was shortened by 1 base and J by 8 bases, with 17 bases between the two germline ends. The CDR3 coding sequence is TGTGCCAGCAGTTTATACTGGGGGTTCTCTGGGGGCTACACCTTC. The encoded protein is CASSLYWGFSGGYTF.

The chain links TRBV19 to TRBJ2-6; 7 nucleotides align to TRBD1. The CDR3 is 13 amino acids. Germline V gives CDR1 LNHDA, CDR2 SQIVND (reference sequence). Trimming at V came to 6 bases and at J to 8 bases, leaving 4 bases not matched to a gene. The chain's CDR3 is CASSDRVSNVLTF. In DNA, the CDR3 is TGTGCCAGTAGCGACAGGGTGTCCAACGTCCTGACTTTC.

The rearrangement uses TRBV5-4 and TRBJ2-3; D is unresolved. Germline lookup yields CDR1 SGHNT and CDR2 YYREEE (reference sequence). The CDR3 is 14 amino acids. With 0 bases removed from V and 2 bases from J, the gap between germline ends came to 7 bases. CDR3 amino acids: CASSLDGDTDTQYF. The CDR3 region has the DNA TGTGCCAGCAGCTTGGACGGAGACACAGATACGCAGTATTTT.

A few counts support this clone. The chain is built from TRBV6-5 and TRBJ2-2, with D unresolved. Trimming pared 6 bases from V and 7 bases from J, leaving 12 bases between. The CDR3 has 13 amino acids. Germline CDR1 is MNHEY and CDR2 is SVGAGI. The CDR3 DNA reads TGTGCCAGCAGATCTAATCAAGGCGGGGAGCTGTTTTTT. Amino acid sequence: CASRSNQGGELFF.

V usage is TRBV5-6 and J usage is TRBJ1-2, with 7 bases aligning to TRBD1. Germline V gene data show CDR1 as SGHDT and CDR2 as YYEEEE. Losses at the gene ends were 4 bases for V and 9 bases for J; bases not matched to a gene: 12. This CDR3 has 14 residues. The DNA for the CDR3 is TGTGCCAGCAGCCAAGGGGGCCTCTCTAATCGCTACACCTTC. This gives the protein CASSQGGLSNRYTF.

The rearrangement links TRBV28 to TRBJ2-3, with TRBD2 matching over 8 bases. This CDR3 region has 13 residues. Germline V gene sequence: CDR1 MDHEN, CDR2 SYDVKM. V lost 5 bases and J lost 4; bases outside the gene matches: 2. The CDR3 DNA reads TGTGCCAGCAGTGAGGGACTAGCAGATACGCAGTATTTT. It yields the protein CASSEGLADTQYF.

This clone was seen once. The chain has TRBV5-1 and TRBJ2-1, with D possibly being TRBD1 (5 bases). Germline V gives CDR1 SGHRS, CDR2 YFSETQ. With 3 bases removed from V and 0 bases from J, the gap between germline ends came to 16 bases. The CDR3 covers 17 residues. The CDR3 loop reads CASSSYGAINSYNEQFF. DNA for the CDR3: TGCGCCAGCAGCTCTTATGGGGCAATAAACTCCTACAATGAGCAGTTCTTC.

Details on this clone: This could be a read error, since a much larger clone is one nucleotide away. Other DNA sequences from this sample encode an identical CDR3 as well. This sequence joins TRBV5-1 and TRBJ1-1; TRBD1 is a possible D gene (5 bases). The germline V and J ends were trimmed by 4 bases and 3 bases, with 10 bases remaining between them. The CDR3 is made up of 13 amino acids. Germline V gives CDR1 SGHRS, CDR2 YFSETQ. The CDR3 region has the DNA TGCGCCAGCAGCCCCACAGGAGACACTGAAGCTTTCTTT. Residues: CASSPTGDTEAFF.

The CDR3 sequence is CASSLGQEFYNSPLHF. The CDR3 coding sequence is TGTGCCAGCAGCTTGGGTCAGGAATTCTATAATTCACCCCTCCACTTT. The rearrangement links TRBV5-4 to TRBJ1-6; D remains ambiguous. The germline V gene has CDR1 SGHNT and CDR2 YYREEE (reference sequence). V was trimmed by 0 bases and J by 3 bases, leaving 10 bases between them. The CDR3 sequence is 16 residues long.

The J gene is TRBJ1-1, the V gene TRBV3-1 (or the pseudogene TRBV3-2); D is perhaps TRBD1 (5 bases). V was shortened by 1 base and J by 4 bases, with 10 bases between the two germline ends. The CDR3 is made up of 14 amino acids. The germline V gene encodes CDR1 LGHDT and CDR2 YNNKEL (reference sequence). This chain's CDR3 is CASSQVPGTTEAFF. CDR3 sequence (DNA): TGTGCCAGCAGCCAAGTCCCGGGGACCACTGAAGCTTTCTTT.

The rearrangement joins TRBV20-1 to TRBJ2-7, with D perhaps TRBD2 (6 bases). Trimming cost V 3 bases and J 2 bases, with 14 bases left between them. Germline-derived CDR1 and CDR2 are DFQATT and SNEGSKA (reference sequence). The CDR3 is 14 amino acids. CDR3 coding DNA: TGCAGTGCTAGTCCCGGGACTGGGCCCTACGAGCAGTACTTC. This gives the protein CSASPGTGPYEQYF.